This T cell receptor (beta chain) originates from a study of neurological immune-mediated disorders. Findings and limits, study-wide: Multiple sclerosis was found to have the least TCR clonal expansion, below healthy controls, and HTLV-1-associated myelopathy the most.

TCRdb reanalysed the 5' RACE reads using MiXCR and keeps one entry per CDR3 protein. The sample carries 40,000 or so distinct CDR3 sequences, roughly 14% recorded once. This clonotype has ten or more counts. What it binds is unknown. The CDR3 consists of 14 residues. V was clipped by 4 bases and J by 5 bases; unmatched bases: 5. In germline, CDR1 is SGHTA, CDR2 FQGNSA. The time point: longitudinal time-point 3. Libraries used 2 million unsorted PBMCs kept frozen in RNAlater. This receptor was obtained from a man between 25 and 39 years old in good health. The sequenced material came from PBMCs. The chain is built from TRBV7-2 and TRBJ2-5, with 9 bases lining up with TRBD2. CDR3 sequence: CASSSGLATETQYF. CDR3 DNA: TGTGCCAGCAGCTCGGGACTAGCAACGGAGACCCAGTACTTC.